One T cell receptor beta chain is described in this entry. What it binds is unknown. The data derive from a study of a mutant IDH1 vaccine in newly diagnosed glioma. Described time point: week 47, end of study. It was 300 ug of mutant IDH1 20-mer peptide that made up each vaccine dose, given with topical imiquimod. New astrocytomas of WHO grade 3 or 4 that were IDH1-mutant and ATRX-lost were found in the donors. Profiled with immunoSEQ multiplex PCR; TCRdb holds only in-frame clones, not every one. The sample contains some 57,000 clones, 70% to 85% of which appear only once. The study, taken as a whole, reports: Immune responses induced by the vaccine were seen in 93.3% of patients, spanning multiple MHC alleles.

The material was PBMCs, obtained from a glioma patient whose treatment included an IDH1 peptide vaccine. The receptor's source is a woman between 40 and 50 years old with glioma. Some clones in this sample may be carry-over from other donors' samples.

This CDR3 reads CASKRDSNTGELFF. CDR3 DNA: TGTGCCAGCAAACGGGATTCGAACACCGGGGAGCTGTTTTTT. The chain employs TRBV2 and TRBJ2-2, with a possible D match to TRBD2 (5 bases). The CDR3 consists of 14 residues. Per the germline V gene, CDR1 is SNHLY and CDR2 is FYNNEI. V was trimmed by 7 bases and J by 0 bases, leaving 9 bases between them.